These 28 T cell receptor beta chains share one sample of origin, sequenced in a study of OX40 agonist ivuxolimab in advanced cancers. Only in-frame clones appear in the TCRdb table, and some are missing; sequencing was by immunoSEQ multiplex PCR. The sample shows just over 70,000 clones, around 83% of them seen only once. The sample in question was CD4+ or CD8+ T cells sorted from blood, obtained in a trial of the OX40 agonist ivuxolimab. These receptors were collected from an adult with an advanced solid tumor such as melanoma, head and neck, liver or kidney cancer.

The genes are TRBV5-1 and TRBJ1-1; D possibly corresponds to TRBD1 (5 bases). The CDR3 sequence is 14 residues long. The germline V gene has CDR1 SGHRS and CDR2 YFSETQ. The V end was cut by 0 bases, the J end by 4 bases, with 10 bases between. The CDR3 is CASSLVQGGTEAFF. The DNA of the CDR3 is TGCGCCAGCAGCTTGGTTCAGGGTGGCACTGAAGCTTTCTTT.

This clone was found once. CDR3 loop: CASSLIFGGRTHEQYF. DNA for the CDR3: TGTGCCAGCAGTTTAATCTTCGGCGGGAGAACCCACGAGCAGTACTTC. The rearrangement uses TRBV28 and TRBJ2-7; 7 nucleotides align to TRBD2. Unmatched junction bases numbered 12, after V lost 2 bases and J lost 5 bases. Germline CDR1 MDHEN, CDR2 SYDVKM. The CDR3 has 16 amino acids.

The CDR3, as DNA: TGTGCCAGCAGCTTAGGGATAGACAGAGAAGCTTTCTTT. Translation gives CASSLGIDREAFF. The chain uses TRBV7-9 and TRBJ1-1; perhaps TRBD1 as D (5 bases). Trimming cost V 1 base and J 8 bases, with 11 bases left between them. Germline-derived CDR1 and CDR2 are SEHNR and FQNEAQ (reference sequence). CDR3 size: 13 residues.

The rearrangement joins TRBV7-8 to TRBJ1-4, with 7 bases aligning to TRBD1. Unmatched junction bases numbered 6, after V lost 6 bases and J lost 5 bases. The CDR3 has 14 residues. CDR1 and CDR2 (germline): SGHVS, FQNEAQ. In nucleotides, the CDR3 is TGTGCCAGCAGATCCGGGACAGTGAATGAAAAACTGTTTTTT. Its protein product is CASRSGTVNEKLFF.

The chain is built from TRBV10-3 and TRBJ2-6; no definite D call. The CDR3 length is 14 residues. Germline V CDR1 and CDR2: ENHRY, SYGVKD. V lost 6 bases, J lost 0 bases, and 6 bases lay in between. The CDR3 sequence: CAIRIFSGANVLTF. The CDR3 DNA is TGTGCCATCAGGATCTTCTCTGGGGCCAACGTCCTGACTTTC.

CDR3 amino acids: CASSFPPGGYYNEQFF. Written as DNA, the CDR3 is TGTGCCAGCAGCTTCCCTCCCGGGGGGTACTACAATGAGCAGTTCTTC. This chain uses TRBV11-2 with TRBJ2-1; 7 nucleotides agree with TRBD2. This CDR3 spans 16 amino acids. Trimming at V came to 3 bases and at J to 3 bases, leaving 8 bases not matched to a gene. Germline V gene sequence: CDR1 SGHAT, CDR2 FQNNGV.

With regard to this clone: Other DNA sequences in this sample translate to the same CDR3. This sequence joins TRBV30 and TRBJ1-2, with D tentatively TRBD1 (6 bases). The length of the CDR3 is 13 residues. The V end lost 3 bases, the J end lost 2 bases, and 10 bases lay between the germline ends. Germline lookup yields CDR1 GTSNPN and CDR2 SVGIG (reference sequence). The CDR3: CAWSLTGNYGYTF. CDR3 nucleotide sequence: TGTGCCTGGAGCCTTACAGGGAACTATGGCTACACCTTC.

The chain recombines TRBV9 with TRBJ2-1; 12 nucleotides align to TRBD2. Trimming cost V 4 bases and J 7 bases; bases outside gene matches: 12. CDR1 is SGDLS, CDR2 YYNGEE, per germline. This CDR3 comprises 17 residues. The CDR3 DNA reads TGTGCCAGCAGCACCCGTAGCCGGACTAGCGGGAAGAATGAGCAGTTCTTC. Translation gives CASSTRSRTSGKNEQFF.

The chain joins TRBV29-1 to TRBJ1-4; D may be TRBD1 (5 bases). The ends were cut back, 4 bases at V and 0 bases at J, with 6 bases in the middle. Germline assignment: CDR1 SQVTM and CDR2 ANQGSEA. CDR3 length: 13 residues. For the CDR3, the DNA is TGCAGCGTTGCACAGGCAACTAATGAAAAACTGTTTTTT. The encoded protein is CSVAQATNEKLFF.

This clone appeared a single time. The CDR3 sequence: CASSLWRKGAYEQYF. CDR3 DNA: TGTGCCAGCAGCTTATGGAGAAAGGGGGCCTACGAGCAGTACTTC. The genes are TRBV5-8 and TRBJ2-7, with D possibly TRBD1 on 6 matching bases. Trimming stripped 2 bases from V and 2 bases from J, with 14 bases between. This CDR3 is 15 amino acids long. Germline CDR1 reads SGHTS; CDR2 reads YDEGEE.

The CDR3, as DNA: TGTGCCAGCACCTCAGGAGGGACCGAGACCCAGTACTTC. Translated, it gives CASTSGGTETQYF. The chain joins TRBV6-5 to TRBJ2-5; a weak D match, TRBD2 (6 bases). Trimming stripped 7 bases from V and 5 bases from J, with 14 bases between. The CDR3 loop spans 13 amino acids. From germline, CDR1 is MNHEY and CDR2 SVGAGI.

The chain combines TRBV6-1 with TRBJ1-2; D perhaps matches TRBD1 (6 bases). This CDR3 has 14 amino acids. The germline V and J ends were trimmed by 7 bases and 7 bases, with 19 bases remaining between them. Germline CDR1 reads MNHNS; CDR2 reads SASEGT. CDR3 sequence (DNA): TGTGCCAGCACGTACCGACAGGCCCTCGGTGGCTACACCTTC. As protein: CASTYRQALGGYTF.

The chain joins TRBV11-2 to TRBJ2-1; D is unresolved. The V and J ends lost 1 base and 6 bases respectively, with 7 bases between them. CDR3 size: 13 residues. Germline V CDR1 and CDR2: SGHAT, FQNNGV. In DNA, the CDR3 is TGTGCCAGCAGCTTAGGGCTTTTCAATGAGCAGTTCTTC. It encodes CASSLGLFNEQFF.

The chain employs TRBV28 and TRBJ2-7; 9 bases fit TRBD2. The CDR3 covers 15 residues. Germline V lookup: CDR1 MDHEN, CDR2 SYDVKM. J gave up 3 bases and V 6 bases, and 9 bases lay outside the gene matches. The CDR3 DNA sequence: TGTGCCAGCAGGGGGGGCGGTAGCGGGAGCTACGAGCAGTACTTC. It codes for CASRGGGSGSYEQYF.

The CDR3 DNA sequence: TGTGCCAGCAGCCCAGACAGGCAAGCTTTCTTT. Amino acids: CASSPDRQAFF. The chain recombines TRBV7-8 with TRBJ1-1; D possibly corresponds to TRBD1 (6 bases). CDR1 and CDR2 from the germline V gene are SGHVS and FQNEAQ. The CDR3 spans 11 residues. V shed 5 bases and J shed 9 bases, with 10 bases lying between them.

V gene TRBV10-3 combines with J gene TRBJ1-4; D is ambiguous. The CDR3 is 13 amino acids. V gave up 10 bases and J gave up 3 bases, with 12 bases separating them. The V gene's germline CDR1 is ENHRY and CDR2 SYGVKD. DNA for the CDR3: TGTGCCACCTCGACCGATTCTAATGAAAAACTGTTTTTT. This translates into CATSTDSNEKLFF.

The rearrangement joins TRBV7-6 to TRBJ2-1; D remains ambiguous. Germline V CDR1 and CDR2: SGHVS, FNYEAQ. The CDR3 has 18 amino acids. Trimming shortened V by 1 base and J by 0 bases, and 16 bases separated the two germline ends. The CDR3 loop reads CASSLGQKGLSSYNEQFF. The CDR3 DNA is TGTGCCAGCAGCTTAGGTCAAAAGGGTCTGTCCTCCTACAATGAGCAGTTCTTC.

This clone was detected once. This chain joins TRBV5-1 and TRBJ1-1; no clear D. CDR1 and CDR2 from the germline V gene are SGHRS and YFSETQ. Trimming left V 1 base short and J 0 bases short, with 13 bases between. The CDR3 loop spans 16 amino acids. CDR3 sequence: CASSLSQQNMNTEAFF. The CDR3 DNA reads as TGCGCCAGCAGCTTGTCTCAGCAAAACATGAACACTGAAGCTTTCTTT.

This chain links TRBV11-3 with TRBJ2-3; D not resolved. Trimming took 1 base from V and 2 from J, leaving 13 bases between them. The CDR3 runs to 16 residues. In germline, CDR1 is SGHNT, CDR2 YENEEA. The CDR3, as DNA: TGTGCCAGCAGCTTAGGATCCCCCAGAGACACAGATACGCAGTATTTT. The encoded protein is CASSLGSPRDTDTQYF.

The CDR3 DNA follows: TGTGCCATCAGTTCGACAGGGGTGGACGAGCAGTACTTC. Amino acids: CAISSTGVDEQYF. The V gene is TRBV10-3, the J gene TRBJ2-7, with 8 bases fitting TRBD1. The trim removed 5 bases at V and 5 bases at J, leaving 5 bases unmatched. The CDR3 is 13 residues long. Germline loops: CDR1 ENHRY, CDR2 SYGVKD.

The chain has TRBV29-1 and TRBJ2-2; 8 nucleotides align to TRBD1. The CDR3 contains 14 residues. The germline CDR1 and CDR2 sequences are SQVTM and ANQGSEA. The junction had 5 bases not matched to a gene; V was cut back by 7 bases and J by 1 base. This CDR3 reads CSALQGVNTGELFF. The CDR3 nucleotides read TGCAGCGCCTTACAGGGGGTGAACACCGGGGAGCTGTTTTTT.

This clone was picked up one time. This rearrangement joins TRBV19 to TRBJ2-7; 8 bases fit TRBD1. With 3 bases clipped from V and 5 bases from J, the junction kept 6 bases outside the gene matches. The germline gives CDR1 LNHDA, CDR2 SQIVND (reference sequence). This CDR3 is built from 14 residues. The CDR3 loop is CASSMTGEIDEQYF. The CDR3 region has the DNA TGTGCCAGTAGTATGACAGGGGAGATTGACGAGCAGTACTTC.

CDR3 in DNA: TGCGCCAGCAGCCCTGAATTAGGGGATTCACCCCTCCACTTT. This sequence encodes CASSPELGDSPLHF. The chain is built from TRBV5-1 and TRBJ1-6, with TRBD1 as a possible D gene (5 bases). Deletions cut 4 bases from V and 8 bases from J, with 13 bases between. Germline assignment: CDR1 SGHRS and CDR2 YFSETQ. The CDR3 has 14 residues.

The chain couples TRBV7-9 to TRBJ2-7; a weak D match, TRBD1 (6 bases). Germline CDR1 SEHNR, CDR2 FQNEAQ (reference sequence). V gave up 5 bases and J gave up 0 bases, with 17 bases separating them. The CDR3 is 16 residues long. The CDR3 here is CASSTPQGSLSYEQYF. The CDR3 nucleotides read TGTGCCAGCAGCACCCCGCAGGGGTCCCTCTCCTACGAGCAGTACTTC.

CDR3 protein: CASSARTGNEKLFF. In nucleotides, the CDR3 is TGTGCCAGCAGTGCCAGGACGGGGAATGAAAAACTGTTTTTT. The chain combines TRBV6-1 with TRBJ1-4; D is ambiguous. In germline, CDR1 is MNHNS, CDR2 SASEGT. The CDR3 totals 14 residues. V was clipped by 4 bases and J by 5 bases, with 11 bases between them.

V usage is TRBV29-1 and J usage is TRBJ2-1; D perhaps matches TRBD1 (5 bases). The CDR3 spans 13 residues. Trimming pared 6 bases from V and 7 bases from J, leaving 16 bases between. Germline V CDR1 and CDR2: SQVTM, ANQGSEA. In DNA, the CDR3 is TGCAGCGTCGCAATAGCCAGGGAAAATGAGCAGTTCTTC. This gives the protein CSVAIARENEQFF.

This clone has only one observation. This rearrangement joins TRBV28 to TRBJ1-5; D is unclear. V dropped 7 bases and J dropped 7 bases, with 11 bases sitting between them. The CDR3 has 12 amino acids. Looked up from germline, CDR1 is MDHEN and CDR2 is SYDVKM. CDR3 amino acids: CASTEENQPQHF. The CDR3 DNA follows: TGTGCCAGCACCGAGGAAAACCAGCCCCAGCATTTT.

This clone was picked up a small number of times. The genes are TRBV7-9 and TRBJ2-5, with 10 positions matching TRBD2. The CDR3 contains 18 residues. The trim removed 0 bases at V and 4 bases at J, leaving 11 bases unmatched. CDR1 SEHNR and CDR2 FQNEAQ come from the germline V gene (reference sequence). The CDR3, as DNA: TGTGCCAGCAGCTTAGCTCTAGCGGGGGTTTCCATTGGAGAGACCCAGTACTTC. Translated, it gives CASSLALAGVSIGETQYF.